The 30 T cell receptor beta chains reported below all come from one sample, sequenced in a study of brain T cells in children with intractable seizures. Here immunoSEQ multiplex PCR was the method, and the copy in TCRdb shows in-frame clones only, minus some. The sample has some 64,000 clones, roughly 95% seen once; the top ten hold 0.35% to 0.4%. Sample: peripheral blood, taken at surgery. Receptors were obtained from a boy in the first two years of life with focal cortical dysplasia and intractable seizures.

The chain couples TRBV4-2 to TRBJ2-7; no clear D gene. The V end was cut by 0 bases, the J end by 5 bases, with 8 bases between. Germline V CDR1 and CDR2: LGHNA, YNFKEQ. This CDR3 contains 13 residues. CDR3: CASSQDLRHEQYF. CDR3 bases: TGTGCCAGCAGCCAAGACCTCAGACACGAGCAGTACTTC.

The chain joins TRBV29-1 to TRBJ2-2, with D unresolved. Germline V CDR1 and CDR2: SQVTM, ANQGSEA. The CDR3 sequence is 11 residues long. The ends were cut back, 4 bases at V and 4 bases at J, with 4 bases in the middle. The CDR3 DNA sequence: TGCAGCGTTGGGGGCACCGGGGAGCTGTTTTTT. The encoded protein is CSVGGTGELFF.

This chain links TRBV3-1 (or the pseudogene TRBV3-2) with TRBJ1-1; the D is unclear. The CDR3 sequence is 14 residues long. The V gene lost 0 bases and the J gene lost 1 base, with 6 bases spanning the gap. Germline values: CDR1 LGHDT, CDR2 YNNKEL (reference sequence). CDR3 in DNA: TGTGCCAGCAGCCAAGATCACGGGAACACTGAAGCTTTCTTT. This gives the protein CASSQDHGNTEAFF.

This clone was detected once. This chain links TRBV12-3 or TRBV12-4 with TRBJ1-6, with unresolved D. Trimming shortened V by 5 bases and J by 10 bases, and 9 bases separated the two germline ends. The CDR3 contains 12 residues. CDR3 residues: CASSLSPSPLHF. The CDR3 nucleotides read TGTGCCAGCAGTCTTAGTCCCTCACCCCTCCACTTT.

This chain connects TRBV5-6 to TRBJ1-1; D gene uncertain. The CDR3 length is 17 residues. V lost 5 bases and J lost 1, with 21 bases in between. Germline loops: CDR1 SGHDT, CDR2 YYEEEE. CDR3 DNA sequence: TGTGCCAGCAGGCCGATTAGGCCTTATGGACCGAACACTGAAGCTTTCTTT. This sequence encodes CASRPIRPYGPNTEAFF.

CDR3 bases: TGTGCCAGCAGCCCTCCGGGACAAATTAACTATGGCTACACCTTC. As protein: CASSPPGQINYGYTF. V gene TRBV3-1 (or the pseudogene TRBV3-2) combines with J gene TRBJ1-2; perhaps TRBD1 as D (6 bases). Germline CDR1 is LGHDT and CDR2 is YNNKEL (reference sequence). V was shortened by 4 bases and J by 1 base, with 13 bases between the two germline ends. This CDR3 spans 15 amino acids.

The chain employs TRBV6-2 or TRBV6-3 and TRBJ1-2, with a weak D call TRBD1 (6 bases). The CDR3 contains 15 residues. Germline-derived CDR1 and CDR2 are MNHEY and SVGEGT. The ends were cut back, 0 bases at V and 5 bases at J, with 13 bases in the middle. The CDR3 here is CASSYSSQGLYGYTF. The CDR3 nucleotides are TGTGCCAGCAGTTACTCGAGCCAGGGGTTATATGGCTACACCTTC.

The chain couples TRBV28 to TRBJ1-5; 8 bases match TRBD1. This CDR3 has 15 residues. Germline CDR1 reads MDHEN; CDR2 reads SYDVKM. Trimming removed 6 bases from V and 6 bases from J; junction bases left unmatched: 10. As DNA, the CDR3 is TGTGCCAGCAGCCCCGACAGGGGAAGGGTTCAGCCCCAGCATTTT. It is translated as CASSPDRGRVQPQHF.

The genes are TRBV7-2 and TRBJ2-7, with a possible D match to TRBD2 (7 bases). There are 16 residues in the CDR3. Germline V gene lookup returns CDR1 SGHTA and CDR2 FQGNSA. The ends were cut back, 5 bases at V and 0 bases at J, with 17 bases in the middle. The CDR3 sequence: CASSPRGGTLSYEQYF. The CDR3 region has the DNA TGTGCCAGCAGCCCGAGGGGGGGGACCCTCTCCTACGAGCAGTACTTC.

The chain employs TRBV28 and TRBJ2-1, with D unclear. There are 12 residues in the CDR3. CDR1 MDHEN and CDR2 SYDVKM come from the germline V gene. Trimming took off 3 bases at V and 5 bases at J, with 5 bases between the two ends. The DNA of the CDR3 is TGTGCCAGCAGTTTCGCAAACAATGAGCAGTTCTTC. Amino acids: CASSFANNEQFF.

The chain recombines TRBV5-1 with TRBJ1-3; no clear D gene. Per the germline V gene, CDR1 is SGHRS and CDR2 is YFSETQ. The CDR3 has 13 amino acids. Trimming shortened V by 0 bases and J by 0 bases, and 1 base separated the two germline ends. The CDR3 protein is CASSLDSGNTIYF. DNA for the CDR3: TGCGCCAGCAGCTTGGACTCTGGAAACACCATATATTTT.

The chain is built from TRBV15 and TRBJ1-1; D is perhaps TRBD1 (6 bases). The germline gives CDR1 LNHNV, CDR2 YYDKDF (reference sequence). The V and J ends lost 0 bases and 1 base respectively, with 9 bases between them. The CDR3 extends over 15 amino acids. The CDR3 here is CATSRDGGANTEAFF. The CDR3 DNA reads as TGTGCCACCAGCAGAGATGGGGGGGCGAACACTGAAGCTTTCTTT.

In DNA, the CDR3 is TGCAGCGTTGACTTAGCTGCGAACACCGGGGAGCTGTTTTTT. Translated, it gives CSVDLAANTGELFF. The chain uses TRBV29-1 and TRBJ2-2; D gene unclear. Between the trimmed V and J ends, which lost 3 bases and 0 bases, there was a span of 8 bases. Per germline, CDR1 SQVTM and CDR2 ANQGSEA. The CDR3 has 14 amino acids.

This rearrangement joins TRBV18 to TRBJ1-2; no firm D call. V lost 2 bases and J lost 6, with 16 bases in between. This CDR3 spans 15 amino acids. CDR1 KGHSH and CDR2 LQKENI come from the germline V gene. For the CDR3, the DNA is TGTGCCAGCTCACCAATTAGCCCCTCCCAGGATGGCTACACCTTC. Translated: CASSPISPSQDGYTF.

This chain uses TRBV7-9 with TRBJ1-1; D not resolved. The CDR3 runs 15 residues. The V gene lost 5 bases and the J gene lost 1 base, with 14 bases spanning the gap. The germline CDR1 and CDR2 sequences are SEHNR and FQNEAQ (reference sequence). The CDR3: CASSLPGPWNTEAFF. The CDR3 nucleotides read TGTGCCAGCAGCCTTCCCGGGCCCTGGAACACTGAAGCTTTCTTT.

The chain links TRBV2 to TRBJ2-3; TRBD2 aligns across 7 bases. This CDR3 spans 16 amino acids. V was clipped by 6 bases and J by 6 bases; unmatched bases: 15. Germline assignment: CDR1 SNHLY and CDR2 FYNNEI. CDR3 region: CASRGLRTSWSDTQYF. Here the CDR3 DNA reads TGTGCCAGCAGGGGACTAAGGACCAGTTGGTCGGATACGCAGTATTTT.

The V and J genes are TRBV7-6 and TRBJ2-2; 7 nucleotides match TRBD2. The J segment lost 0 bases and the V segment lost 4 bases, leaving 8 bases of the junction unmatched. This CDR3 is 17 amino acids long. Per germline, CDR1 SGHVS and CDR2 FNYEAQ. DNA for the CDR3: TGTGCCAGCAGCTCACAACCTAGCGGAGCGAACACCGGGGAGCTGTTTTTT. Encoded protein: CASSSQPSGANTGELFF.

This clone was recorded only once. V usage is TRBV25-1 and J usage is TRBJ2-5; D is perhaps TRBD2 (6 bases). Germline-derived CDR1 and CDR2 are MGHDK and SYGVNS. V lost 3 bases and J lost 5, with 16 bases in between. This CDR3 comprises 15 residues. The CDR3 bases are TGTGCCAGCAGTGATCAACGGGGGTCCTGGGAGACCCAGTACTTC. Translation gives CASSDQRGSWETQYF.

The chain recombines TRBV25-1 with TRBJ1-1; D perhaps matches TRBD1 (6 bases). Germline V gene data show CDR1 as MGHDK and CDR2 as SYGVNS. V lost 8 bases, J lost 3 bases, and 13 bases lay in between. CDR3 size: 13 residues. CDR3 sequence: CASAPQGHTEAFF. The CDR3 coding sequence is TGTGCCAGCGCACCTCAGGGGCACACTGAAGCTTTCTTT.

This clone has only one observation. The chain is built from TRBV7-2 and TRBJ1-1; D unresolved. The CDR3 runs to 15 residues. Looked up from germline, CDR1 is SGHTA and CDR2 is FQGNSA. V lost 1 base and J lost 3, with 12 bases in between. CDR3 in amino acids: CASSLGGRFHTEAFF. In DNA form, the CDR3 reads TGTGCCAGCAGCTTAGGAGGGCGCTTTCACACTGAAGCTTTCTTT.

V is TRBV2 and J is TRBJ2-7; no firm D call. From germline, CDR1 is SNHLY and CDR2 FYNNEI. The V end lost 3 bases, the J end lost 2 bases, and 5 bases lay between the germline ends. The CDR3 has 12 amino acids. The CDR3 nucleotides are TGTGCCAGCAGTGACTTAACCTACGAGCAGTACTTC. Translated, it gives CASSDLTYEQYF.

The genes are TRBV24-1 and TRBJ1-2, with D unclear. CDR1 and CDR2 from the germline V gene are KGHDR and SFDVKD. The CDR3 totals 13 residues. V was cut by 3 bases and J by 8 bases, with 12 bases left in between. This CDR3 reads CATSDPGSLGYTF. DNA for the CDR3: TGTGCCACCAGTGATCCGGGATCTCTGGGCTACACCTTC.

The chain uses TRBV6-1 and TRBJ2-7, with TRBD2 matching 13 bases. The V and J ends lost 1 base and 3 bases, in that order; junction bases with no gene match: 6. CDR3 length: 17 amino acids. The germline CDR1 and CDR2 sequences are MNHNS and SASEGT. CDR3 in amino acids: CASSEVLAGGPGYEQYF. The DNA for the CDR3 is TGTGCCAGCAGTGAAGTACTAGCGGGGGGGCCGGGCTACGAGCAGTACTTC.

This clone showed up just once. V usage is TRBV19 and J usage is TRBJ2-7; 7 positions match TRBD1. Germline V gene data show CDR1 as LNHDA and CDR2 as SQIVND (reference sequence). The CDR3 consists of 14 residues. The junction had 16 bases not matched to a gene; V was cut back by 10 bases and J by 7 bases. CDR3 nucleotides: TGTGCCACCTCCCAGGGACAGCAGGCTGGGGAGCAGTACTTC. Amino acids: CATSQGQQAGEQYF. Based on the CDR3 plus reference TRBV19 and TRBJ2-7, the full variable domain is DGGITQSPKYLFRKEGQNVTLSCEQNLNHDAMYWYRQDPGQGLRLIYYSQIVNDFQKGDIAEGYSVSREKKESFPLTVTSAQKNPTAFYLCATSQGQQAGEQYFGPGTRLTVT.

This clone was seen once. The chain couples TRBV9 to TRBJ2-3; D is undetermined. The CDR3 is 12 residues long. Germline loops: CDR1 SGDLS, CDR2 YYNGEE. Trimming shortened V by 3 bases and J by 3 bases, and 5 bases separated the two germline ends. CDR3 protein: CASSDLTDTQYF. For the CDR3, the DNA is TGTGCCAGCAGCGACCTTACAGATACGCAGTATTTT.

The chain has TRBV5-8 and TRBJ2-1; 8 positions agree with TRBD1. Looked up from germline, CDR1 is SGHTS and CDR2 is YDEGEE. The CDR3 totals 14 residues. The trim removed 4 bases at V and 2 bases at J, leaving 2 bases unmatched. The CDR3 loop is CASSMDRAYNEQFF. DNA for the CDR3: TGTGCCAGCAGCATGGACAGGGCCTACAATGAGCAGTTCTTC.

J is TRBJ2-7 and V is TRBV10-3; 9 bases map to TRBD2. The CDR3 runs 16 residues. The germline V gene has CDR1 ENHRY and CDR2 SYGVKD. J gave up 7 bases and V 0 bases, and 10 bases lay outside the gene matches. CDR3 amino acids: CAISESMASGEGEQYF. The CDR3 DNA reads TGTGCCATCAGTGAGTCAATGGCTAGCGGGGAAGGGGAGCAGTACTTC.

The CDR3 loop is CASNHWGTTEAFF. CDR3 nucleotides: TGTGCCAGCAACCACTGGGGAACCACAGAAGCTTTCTTT. The V call is TRBV28, the J call TRBJ1-1; D remains unclear. This CDR3 is built from 13 residues. Germline CDR1 and CDR2: MDHEN and SYDVKM. The germline V and J ends were trimmed by 7 bases and 8 bases, with 17 bases remaining between them.

The chain joins TRBV4-1 to TRBJ2-1; TRBD2 matches at 9 bases. This CDR3 is built from 16 residues. CDR1 is MGHRA and CDR2 is YSYEKL in the germline V gene. With V trimmed by 4 bases and J by 3 bases, 7 bases remained unmatched. CDR3 nucleotide sequence: TGCGCCAGCAGCCTGGCGGGGGGGGAGGGCTACAATGAGCAGTTCTTC. It translates to CASSLAGGEGYNEQFF.

V and J are TRBV30 and TRBJ1-4; TRBD1 agrees at 7 bases. Germline V gene data show CDR1 as GTSNPN and CDR2 as SVGIG (reference sequence). V trimming: 4 bases; J trimming: 8 bases; junction bases outside the gene matches: 13. The CDR3 spans 15 residues. The CDR3 protein is CAWNTFRGGEEKLFF. The CDR3 nucleotides are TGTGCCTGGAATACGTTCAGGGGGGGGGAGGAAAAACTGTTTTTT.